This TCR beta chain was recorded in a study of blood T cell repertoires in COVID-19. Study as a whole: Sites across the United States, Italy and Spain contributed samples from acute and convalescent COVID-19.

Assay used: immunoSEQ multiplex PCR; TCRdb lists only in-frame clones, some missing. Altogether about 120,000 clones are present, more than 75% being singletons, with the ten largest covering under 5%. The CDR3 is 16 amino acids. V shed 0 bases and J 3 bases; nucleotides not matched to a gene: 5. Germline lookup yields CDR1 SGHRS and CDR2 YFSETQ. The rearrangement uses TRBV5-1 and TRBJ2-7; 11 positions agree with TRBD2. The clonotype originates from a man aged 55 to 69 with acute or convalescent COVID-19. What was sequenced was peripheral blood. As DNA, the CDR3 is TGCGCCAGCAGCTTGGGTTGGGGACTAGCGGTCTACGAGCAGTACTTC. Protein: CASSLGWGLAVYEQYF. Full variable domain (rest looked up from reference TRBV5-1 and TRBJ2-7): KAGVTQTPRYLIKTRGQQVTLSCSPISGHRSVSWYQQTPGQGLQFLFEYFSETQRNKGNFPGRFSGRQFSNSRSEMNVSTLELGDSALYLCASSLGWGLAVYEQYFGPGTRLTVT.